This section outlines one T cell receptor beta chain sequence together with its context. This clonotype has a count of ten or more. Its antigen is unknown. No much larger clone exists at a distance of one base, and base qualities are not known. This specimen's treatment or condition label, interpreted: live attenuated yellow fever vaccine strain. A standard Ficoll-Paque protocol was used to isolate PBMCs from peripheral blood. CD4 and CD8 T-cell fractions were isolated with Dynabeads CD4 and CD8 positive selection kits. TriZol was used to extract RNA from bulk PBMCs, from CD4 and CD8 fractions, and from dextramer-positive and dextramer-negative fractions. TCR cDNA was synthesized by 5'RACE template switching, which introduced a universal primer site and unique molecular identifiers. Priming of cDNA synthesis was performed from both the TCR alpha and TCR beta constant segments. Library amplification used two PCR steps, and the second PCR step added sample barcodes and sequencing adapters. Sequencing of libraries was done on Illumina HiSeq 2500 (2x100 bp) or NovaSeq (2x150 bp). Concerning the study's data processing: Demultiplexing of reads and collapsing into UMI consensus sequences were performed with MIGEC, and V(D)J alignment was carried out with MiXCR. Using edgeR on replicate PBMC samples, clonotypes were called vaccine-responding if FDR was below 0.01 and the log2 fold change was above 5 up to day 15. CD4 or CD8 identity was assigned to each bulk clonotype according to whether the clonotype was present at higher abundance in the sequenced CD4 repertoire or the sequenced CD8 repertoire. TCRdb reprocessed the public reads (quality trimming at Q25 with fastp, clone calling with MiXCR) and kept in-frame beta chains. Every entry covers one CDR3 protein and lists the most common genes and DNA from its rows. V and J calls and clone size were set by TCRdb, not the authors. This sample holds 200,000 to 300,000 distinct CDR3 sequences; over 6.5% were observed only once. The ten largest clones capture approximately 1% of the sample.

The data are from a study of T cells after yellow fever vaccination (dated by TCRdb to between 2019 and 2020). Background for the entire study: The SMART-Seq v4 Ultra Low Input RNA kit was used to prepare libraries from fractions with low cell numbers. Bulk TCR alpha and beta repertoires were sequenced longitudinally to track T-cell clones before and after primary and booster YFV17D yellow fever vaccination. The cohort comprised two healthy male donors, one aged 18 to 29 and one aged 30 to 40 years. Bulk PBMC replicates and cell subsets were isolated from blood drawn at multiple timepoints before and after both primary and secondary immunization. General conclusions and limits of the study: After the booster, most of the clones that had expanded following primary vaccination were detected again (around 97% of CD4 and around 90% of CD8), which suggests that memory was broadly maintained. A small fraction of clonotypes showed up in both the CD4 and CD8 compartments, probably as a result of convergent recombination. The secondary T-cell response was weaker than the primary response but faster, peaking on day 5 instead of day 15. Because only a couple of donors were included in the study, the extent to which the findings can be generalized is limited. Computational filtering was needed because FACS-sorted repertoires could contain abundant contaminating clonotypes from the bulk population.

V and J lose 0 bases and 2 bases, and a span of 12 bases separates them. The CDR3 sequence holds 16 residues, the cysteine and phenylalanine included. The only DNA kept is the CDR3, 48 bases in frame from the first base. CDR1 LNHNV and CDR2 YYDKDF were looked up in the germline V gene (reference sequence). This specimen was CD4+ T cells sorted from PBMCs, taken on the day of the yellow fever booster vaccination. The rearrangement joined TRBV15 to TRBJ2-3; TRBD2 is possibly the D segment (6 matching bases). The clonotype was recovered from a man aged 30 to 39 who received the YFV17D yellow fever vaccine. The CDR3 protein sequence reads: CATSRDRRGLTDTQYF. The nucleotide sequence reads TGTGCCACCAGCAGAGATCGGCGGGGACTCACAGATACGCAGTATTTT.